This T cell receptor beta chain is drawn from a study of blood T cell repertoires in COVID-19. For the study at large: The analysed material was cDNA or gDNA that came from T cells, B-cell-depleted T cells, or PBMCs.

The V segment lost 6 bases and the J segment 6 bases; nucleotides outside the gene matches: 15. CDR1 is SGHTA and CDR2 is FQGNSA in the germline V gene. The length of the CDR3 is 16 residues. In the original processing: By means of reference gene primer amplification, nucleated cell counts were estimated. Repertoires were generated with immunoSEQ multiplex PCR, while TCRdb's copy carries only in-frame clones and drops some. The D gene and trimming were derived from the DNA, and the V and J assignments and clone size from that table. In the table there are roughly 400,000 clones, over 75% of which are singletons. Participant age was roughly 18 to 95 years, and participants resided in 20 to 30 US areas. Up to 2 weeks before entering the study, exposed participants had met a COVID-19 case.

The gene calls are TRBV7-2 and TRBJ1-1; TRBD1 aligns across 8 bases. The material sequenced was PBMCs or T cells enriched from blood (not recorded which). This receptor was obtained from a woman aged 18-29 years who had been exposed to COVID-19. The CDR3 coding sequence is TGTGCCAGCAGACCCGGACAGGGAGGCCCCAACCCTGAAGCTTTCTTT. Its translation is CASRPGQGGPNPEAFF.